This T cell receptor (beta chain) was captured in a study of shared clonotypes between healthy human individuals. Study-wide context: Per donor, CD8 memory used one plate, CD8 naive used two, CD4 memory used three and CD4 naive used three.

Both subsets, CD45RA+ naive and CD45RA-negative memory, were split from the CD4+ cells. This CDR3 is built from 15 residues. Per the germline V gene, CDR1 is MNHEY and CDR2 is SVGAGI. V shed 4 bases and J shed 2 bases, with 13 bases lying between them. Concerning this clone: The antigen is undetermined.

The material for each subset, its genomic DNA, was split evenly across several immunoSEQ plates. Sequenced by immunoSEQ multiplex PCR; TCRdb stores in-frame clones only, minus some. The sample lists hundreds of thousands of clones, 90% to 97% occurring once. Overall study results and limits: Although depth was large, rarefaction showed that sequencing of the sorted subsets was incomplete.

The rearrangement uses TRBV6-5 and TRBJ2-3; the D call may be TRBD1 or TRBD2 (5 bases each). The specimen sequenced was naive CD4+ T cells sorted from blood. As to subset: CD45RA+ positively selected. This TCR was recovered from a woman aged 25 to 39 in good health. This CDR3 is CASSWGSGLTDTQYF. The CDR3 bases are TGTGCCAGCAGTTGGGGGAGCGGACTCACAGATACGCAGTATTTT.